The sequence of this T cell receptor (beta chain) was determined in a study of blood T cell repertoires in COVID-19 (dated by TCRdb to 2020 to 2022). For the study in its entirety: Collaborator samples came from the United States, Italy and Spain and covered acute and convalescent phases of COVID-19. The prospective study material was composed of cDNA or gDNA derived from T cells, B-cell-depleted T cells, or PBMCs. The dataset comprised deeply sampled blood TCRbeta repertoires from subjects exposed to, actively infected with, or recovered from COVID-19. A freely available public database, intended as a resource for researchers studying the immune response to SARS-CoV-2, is where the repertoires were released. The samples were drawn from the first 160 participants of the ongoing ImmuneRACE study and from 950 to 1,500 subjects provided by 6 global collaborators. The sample metadata nearly always contained a de-identified subject ID, COVID-19 status, age in years and sex. Where HLA class I and class II types were available, the types were taken from metadata supplied by the sample provider, not from assay-based typing.

The paper's findings and limits, for the study overall: Clinical and demographic metadata were provided uncurated, with the amount varying by source and participant.

To note about this clone: Its cognate antigen has yet to be identified. Base qualities are not provided; no much larger clone lies one nucleotide away. Other DNA sequences in the same sample also yield this CDR3.

TCRbeta CDR3 regions were amplified from genomic DNA using the immunoSEQ Assay, a bias-controlled multiplex PCR. Per the original workflow: The number of nucleated cells in each sample was estimated by amplification of reference gene primers within the assay. To quantify the absolute abundance of each unique TCRbeta CDR3 rearrangement, sequence reads were collapsed and filtered. For each sample, productive Simpson clonality was calculated as the square root of Simpson's diversity index across productive rearrangements. Imported from immuneACCESS, the table was reduced by TCRdb to in-frame sequences with V and J called. These copies leave out some clones; in studies compared against another copy, an unresolved V gene accounts for under half, and the cause of the remainder is not known. The V and J calls and clone size were taken over from that table, and D and trimming were inferred from the DNA. Across this sample there are approximately 150,000 clones, with 82% seen only once. Around a sixth of the sample goes to the ten largest clones.

In the prospective study, participants were about 18 to 95 years old, resided in about two dozen geographic areas of the United States, and were enrolled through a virtual design. To assign participants to cohorts, the prospective study relied on clinical history that participants themselves reported in a screening survey and a study questionnaire. For ImmuneRACE Cohort 3, a participant was defined as recovered based on two consecutive negative NP/OP PCR tests, clearance by a healthcare professional, or resolution of symptoms. Mobile phlebotomists in the prospective study collected whole blood, serum and a nasopharyngeal or oropharyngeal swab from every participant. Additional blood draws and questionnaires over a 2-month period could optionally be provided by prospective study participants. Before DNA extraction, blood samples from the prospective study were shipped at room temperature or frozen.

Reading the germline V gene gives CDR1 KGHSH and CDR2 LQKENI. V is clipped by 3 bases and J by 1 base, and the sequence between their germline boundaries is 10 bases long. Counted from cysteine to phenylalanine, this CDR3 has 15 amino acids. Kept here is only the CDR3 DNA, which spans 45 bases and is read in frame from base 1. The TCR sequence derives from a man aged 55-75 years who had recovered from COVID-19. This chain joins TRBV18 to TRBJ1-3, and perhaps TRBD1 as D gene, on 5 matching bases. Source material: PBMCs or T cells enriched from blood (not recorded which). The nucleotides are TGTGCCAGCTCACCGCAGGGATATTCTGGAAACACCATATATTTT. Its protein product is CASSPQGYSGNTIYF.